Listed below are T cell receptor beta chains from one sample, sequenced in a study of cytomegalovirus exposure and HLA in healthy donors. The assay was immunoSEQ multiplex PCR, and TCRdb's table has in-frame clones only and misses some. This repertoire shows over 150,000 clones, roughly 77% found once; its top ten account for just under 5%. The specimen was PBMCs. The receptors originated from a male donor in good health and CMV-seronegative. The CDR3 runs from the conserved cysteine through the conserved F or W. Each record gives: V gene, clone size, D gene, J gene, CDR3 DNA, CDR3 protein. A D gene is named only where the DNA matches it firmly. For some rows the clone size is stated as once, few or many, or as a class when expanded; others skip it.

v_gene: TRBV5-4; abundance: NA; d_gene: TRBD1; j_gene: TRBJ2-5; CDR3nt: TGTGCCAGCAGCGCCGGACAGGGAGAAGGCCAAGAGACCCAGTACTTC; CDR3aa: CASSAGQGEGQETQYF
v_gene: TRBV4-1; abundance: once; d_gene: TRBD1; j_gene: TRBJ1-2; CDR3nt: TGCGCCAGCAGCCAAGACGGGACAGGTGCGGATGGCTACACCTTC; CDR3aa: CASSQDGTGADGYTF
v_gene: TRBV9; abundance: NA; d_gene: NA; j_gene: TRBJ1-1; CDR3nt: TGTGCCAGCAGCCCGGGACTATCCCTGAACGCTTTCTTT; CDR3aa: CASSPGLSLNAFF
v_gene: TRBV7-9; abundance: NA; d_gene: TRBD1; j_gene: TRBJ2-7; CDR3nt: TGTGCCAGCAGCTTAGGAGGGACAGGGGACGGCGAGCAGTACTTC; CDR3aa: CASSLGGTGDGEQYF
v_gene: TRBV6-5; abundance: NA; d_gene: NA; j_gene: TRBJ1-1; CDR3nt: TGTGCCAGCAGTTACCAGGAGGGGTCGAACACTGAAGCTTTCTTT; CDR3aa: CASSYQEGSNTEAFF
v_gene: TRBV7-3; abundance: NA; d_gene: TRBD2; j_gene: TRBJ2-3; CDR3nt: TGTGCCAGCAGCTTACTCGGGGGGGGCACAGATACGCAGTATTTT; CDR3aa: CASSLLGGGTDTQYF
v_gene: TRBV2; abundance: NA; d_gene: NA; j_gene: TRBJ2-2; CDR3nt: TGTGCCAGCAGTGAAGCGGGCAGTTCCGGGGAGCTGTTTTTT; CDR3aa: CASSEAGSSGELFF
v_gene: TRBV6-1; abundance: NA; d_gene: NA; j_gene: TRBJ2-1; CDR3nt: TGTGCCAGCAGTGAAGGACTCCTAGTTCCTGAGCAGTTCTTC; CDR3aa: CASSEGLLVPEQFF
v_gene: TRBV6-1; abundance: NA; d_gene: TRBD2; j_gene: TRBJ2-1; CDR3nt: TGTGCCAGCAGCGGACTAGGCCTCTACAATGAGCAGTTCTTC; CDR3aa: CASSGLGLYNEQFF
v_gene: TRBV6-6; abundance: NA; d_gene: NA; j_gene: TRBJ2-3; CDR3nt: TGTGCCAGCAGTTTGCGACAGAGTTTCGATACGCAGTATTTT; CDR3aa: CASSLRQSFDTQYF
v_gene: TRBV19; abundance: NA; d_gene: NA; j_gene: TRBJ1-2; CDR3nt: TGTGCCAGTAGTCGACAGCCCTATGGCTACACCTTC; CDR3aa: CASSRQPYGYTF
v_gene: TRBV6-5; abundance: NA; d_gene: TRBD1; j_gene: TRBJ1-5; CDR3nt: TGTGCCAGCAGCCAACAGGGGAATCAGCCCCAGCATTTT; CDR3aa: CASSQQGNQPQHF
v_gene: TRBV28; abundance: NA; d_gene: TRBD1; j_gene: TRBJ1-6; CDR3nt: TGTGCCAGCAGTTCTGGGGACAGGCCTAATTCACCCCTCCACTTT; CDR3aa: CASSSGDRPNSPLHF
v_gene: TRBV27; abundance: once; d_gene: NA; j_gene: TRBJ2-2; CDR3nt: TGTGCCAGCAGTTTCAGGTTCAACACCGGGGAGCTGTTTTTT; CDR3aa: CASSFRFNTGELFF
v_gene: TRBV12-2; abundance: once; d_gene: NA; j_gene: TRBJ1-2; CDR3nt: TGTGCAAGTCGCTTAAAACAGGGAGGGGGCTACACCTTC; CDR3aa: CASRLKQGGGYTF
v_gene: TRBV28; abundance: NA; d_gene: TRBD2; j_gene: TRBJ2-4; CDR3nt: TGTGCCAGCAGTTTGACGGGGGGTAGCGGGAGAAACATTCAGTACTTC; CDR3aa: CASSLTGGSGRNIQYF
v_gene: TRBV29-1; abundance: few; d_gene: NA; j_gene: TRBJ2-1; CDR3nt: TGCAGCGTTGCAGGAGGGTTCGATGAGCAGTTCTTC; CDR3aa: CSVAGGFDEQFF
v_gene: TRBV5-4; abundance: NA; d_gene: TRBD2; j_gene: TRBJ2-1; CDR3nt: TGTGCCAGCACCCCTGGGCCTAGCGGGGGGTACAATGAGCAGTTCTTC; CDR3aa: CASTPGPSGGYNEQFF
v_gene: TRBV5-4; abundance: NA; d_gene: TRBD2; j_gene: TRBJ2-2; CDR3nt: TGTGCCAGCAGCCAGGGGACTAGCGGGAGGGCTGGGGAGCTGTTTTTT; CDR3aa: CASSQGTSGRAGELFF
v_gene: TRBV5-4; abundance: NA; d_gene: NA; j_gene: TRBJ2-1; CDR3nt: TGTGCCAGCAGCGCGCTAGAATACAATGAGCAGTTCTTC; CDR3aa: CASSALEYNEQFF
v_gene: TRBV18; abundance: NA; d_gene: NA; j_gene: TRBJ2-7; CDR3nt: TGTGCCAGCTCCCCACCACTGTTTTACGAGCAGTACTTC; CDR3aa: CASSPPLFYEQYF
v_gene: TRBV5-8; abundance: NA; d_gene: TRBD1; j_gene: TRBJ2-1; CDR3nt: TGTGCCAGCAGCTGGAGGACAGGGATGGATGAGCAGTTCTTC; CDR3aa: CASSWRTGMDEQFF
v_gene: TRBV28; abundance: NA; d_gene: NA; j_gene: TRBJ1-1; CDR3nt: TGTGCCAGCAGCCGGACTTCGGGACAAACTGAAGCTTTCTTT; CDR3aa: CASSRTSGQTEAFF
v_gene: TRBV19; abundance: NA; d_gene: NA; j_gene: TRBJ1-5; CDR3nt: TGTGCCAGTAGTATCAACAGGGAGTATCAGCCCCAGCATTTT; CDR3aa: CASSINREYQPQHF
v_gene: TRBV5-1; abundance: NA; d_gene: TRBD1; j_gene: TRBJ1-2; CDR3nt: TGCGCCAGCAGCTTGGAGGACAGGAATGGCTACACCTTC; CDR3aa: CASSLEDRNGYTF
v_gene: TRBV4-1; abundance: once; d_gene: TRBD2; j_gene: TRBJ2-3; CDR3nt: TGCGCCAGCAGCCTTAGGACTAGCGGGAGCACAGATACGCAGTATTTT; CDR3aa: CASSLRTSGSTDTQYF
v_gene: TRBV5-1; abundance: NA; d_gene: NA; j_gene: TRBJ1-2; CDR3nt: TGCGCCAGCAGCTTGAGCGGCAGAGTTAACTATGGCTACACCTTC; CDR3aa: CASSLSGRVNYGYTF
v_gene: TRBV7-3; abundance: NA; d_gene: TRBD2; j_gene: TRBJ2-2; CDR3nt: TGTGCCAGCAGCCCCAGGACTAGCGGGGACACCGGGGAGCTGTTTTTT; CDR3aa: CASSPRTSGDTGELFF
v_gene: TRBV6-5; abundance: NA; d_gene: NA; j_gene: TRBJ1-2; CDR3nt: TGTGCCAGCAGTGAAGCGGGGTTCTATGGCTACACCTTC; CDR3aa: CASSEAGFYGYTF
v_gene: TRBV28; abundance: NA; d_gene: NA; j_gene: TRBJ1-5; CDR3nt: TGTATGGCGGGAGAGGGATATCAGCCCCAGCATTTT; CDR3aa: CMAGEGYQPQHF
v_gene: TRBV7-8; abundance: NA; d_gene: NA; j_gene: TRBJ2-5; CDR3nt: TGTGCCAGCAGCCCGCCGGGGAGTCAAGAGACCCAGTACTTC; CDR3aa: CASSPPGSQETQYF
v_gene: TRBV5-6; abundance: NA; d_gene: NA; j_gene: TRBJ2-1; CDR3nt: TGTGCCAGCAGCTTTCAGGGGTCCTCCTACAATGAGCAGTTCTTC; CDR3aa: CASSFQGSSYNEQFF
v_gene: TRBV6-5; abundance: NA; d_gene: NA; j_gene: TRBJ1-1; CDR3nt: TGTGCCAGCAGTGCAGTTGACTCGAACACTGAAGCTTTCTTT; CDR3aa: CASSAVDSNTEAFF
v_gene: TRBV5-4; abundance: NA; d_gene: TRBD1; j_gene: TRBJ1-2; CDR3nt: TGTGCCAGCAGCTTGGCCCGGGGGACAGGCTATGGCTACACCTTC; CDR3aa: CASSLARGTGYGYTF
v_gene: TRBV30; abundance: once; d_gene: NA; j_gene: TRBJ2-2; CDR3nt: TGTGCCTGGAGCCTCGGACAGAACACCGGGGAGCTGTTTTTT; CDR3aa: CAWSLGQNTGELFF
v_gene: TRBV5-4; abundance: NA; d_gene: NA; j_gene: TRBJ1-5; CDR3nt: TGTGCCAGCAGCCCGGGGGGTGGAAGCAATCAGCCCCAGCATTTT; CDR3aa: CASSPGGGSNQPQHF
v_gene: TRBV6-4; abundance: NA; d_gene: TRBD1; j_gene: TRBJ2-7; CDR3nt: TGTGCCAGCAGTGACAGGGGGCGCGTCTACGAGCAGTACTTC; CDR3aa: CASSDRGRVYEQYF
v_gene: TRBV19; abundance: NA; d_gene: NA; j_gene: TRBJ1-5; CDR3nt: TGTGCCAGTAGTTGGTGGGGGGAGAGCAATCAGCCCCAGCATTTT; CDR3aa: CASSWWGESNQPQHF
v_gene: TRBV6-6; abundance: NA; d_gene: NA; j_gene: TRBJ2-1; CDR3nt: TGTGCCAGCAGTTACGGGAGTTCGCATGAGCAGTTCTTC; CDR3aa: CASSYGSSHEQFF
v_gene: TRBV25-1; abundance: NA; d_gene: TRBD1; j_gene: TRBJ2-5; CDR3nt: TGTGCCAGCAGTCTCCCGGGACAGGGAATATCAGAGACCCAGTACTTC; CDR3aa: CASSLPGQGISETQYF
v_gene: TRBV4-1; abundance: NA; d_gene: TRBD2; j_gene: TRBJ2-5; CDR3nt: TGCGCCAGCAGCCAGAGGCCAAGCGGGGGGGCCGGGGAGACCCAGTACTTC; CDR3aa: CASSQRPSGGAGETQYF
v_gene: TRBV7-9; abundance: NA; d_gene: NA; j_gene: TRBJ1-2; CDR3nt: TGTGCCAGCGGTTTGTACAACGACTATGGCTACACCTTC; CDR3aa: CASGLYNDYGYTF
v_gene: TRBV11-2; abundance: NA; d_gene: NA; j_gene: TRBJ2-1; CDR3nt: TGTGCCAGCAGCTTCTTTACCTCCGGGACTGGCTACAATGAGCAGTTCTTC; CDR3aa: CASSFFTSGTGYNEQFF
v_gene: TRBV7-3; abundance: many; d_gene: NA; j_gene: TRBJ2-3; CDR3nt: TGTGCCAGCAGCCAGGGTGGCGGGATCACTAGCACAGATACGCAGTATTTT; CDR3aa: CASSQGGGITSTDTQYF
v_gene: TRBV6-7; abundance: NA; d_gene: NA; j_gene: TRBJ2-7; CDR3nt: TGTGCCAGCAGTTATCCGTACGAGCAGTACTTC; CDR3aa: CASSYPYEQYF
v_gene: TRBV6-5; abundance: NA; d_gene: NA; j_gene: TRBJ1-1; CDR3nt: TGTGCCAGCAGTTCCCCCGGAGCGGCGAGGGCTGAAGCTTTCTTT; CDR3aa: CASSSPGAARAEAFF
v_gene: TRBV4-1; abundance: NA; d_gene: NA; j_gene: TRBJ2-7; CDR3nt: TGCGCCAGCCGGCCGACAGCAGGCAAAGACGAGCAGTACTTC; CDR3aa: CASRPTAGKDEQYF
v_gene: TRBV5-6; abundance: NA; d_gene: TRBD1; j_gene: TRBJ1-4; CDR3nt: TGTGCCAGCAGCTTGGGGCAGGGACAGGGCAATGAAAAACTGTTTTTT; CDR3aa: CASSLGQGQGNEKLFF
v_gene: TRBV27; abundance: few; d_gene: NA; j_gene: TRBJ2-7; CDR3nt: TGTGCCAGCAGCCAACCCCCCTCGGGGGAGCAGTACTTC; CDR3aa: CASSQPPSGEQYF
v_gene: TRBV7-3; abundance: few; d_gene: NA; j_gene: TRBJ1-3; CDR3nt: TGTGCCAGCAGCTTATTCTCAGGGTCCGGAAACACCATATATTTT; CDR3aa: CASSLFSGSGNTIYF
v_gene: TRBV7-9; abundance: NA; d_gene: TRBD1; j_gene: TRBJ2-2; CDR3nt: TGTGCCAGCAGCCTAGGACAGGGTCACGGGGAGCTGTTTTTT; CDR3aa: CASSLGQGHGELFF
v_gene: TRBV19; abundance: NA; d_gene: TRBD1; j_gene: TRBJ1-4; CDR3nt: TGTGCCAGTAACCGCCCAACAGGGGGAAACGAAAAACTGTTTTTT; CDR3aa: CASNRPTGGNEKLFF
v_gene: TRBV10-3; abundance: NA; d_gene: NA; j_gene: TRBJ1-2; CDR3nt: TGTGCCATCAGTGAACGCAGTTCTAACTATGGCTACACCTTC; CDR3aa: CAISERSSNYGYTF
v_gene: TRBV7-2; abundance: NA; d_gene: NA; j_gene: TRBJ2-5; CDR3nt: TGTGCCAGCAGCCCCAGTTACCAAGAGACCCAGTACTTC; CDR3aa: CASSPSYQETQYF
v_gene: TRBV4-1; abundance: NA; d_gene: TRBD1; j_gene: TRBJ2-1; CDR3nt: TGCGCCAGCAGCCACGACAGGGGCCTTGGGCCCAGCTCCTACAATGAGCAGTTCTTC; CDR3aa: CASSHDRGLGPSSYNEQFF
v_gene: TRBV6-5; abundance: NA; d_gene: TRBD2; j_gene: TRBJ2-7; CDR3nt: TGTGCCAGCAGTCATGGGCTAGCGGGCTACGAGCAGTACTTC; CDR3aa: CASSHGLAGYEQYF
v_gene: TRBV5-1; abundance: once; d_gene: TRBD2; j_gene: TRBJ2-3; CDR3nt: TGCGCCAGCAGCCCCAGCGGGGGGGGCACAGATACGCAGTATTTT; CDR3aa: CASSPSGGGTDTQYF
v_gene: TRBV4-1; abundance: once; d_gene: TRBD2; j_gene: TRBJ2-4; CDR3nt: TGCGCCAGCAGCCGGGGGACTAGCGGGACTATGGGAGCCAAAAACATTCAGTACTTC; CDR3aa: CASSRGTSGTMGAKNIQYF
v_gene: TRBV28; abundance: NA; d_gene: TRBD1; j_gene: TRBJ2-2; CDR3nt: TGTGCCAGCAGTTTTCCCGGGACAGCAAACACCGGGGAGCTGTTTTTT; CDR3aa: CASSFPGTANTGELFF